This T cell receptor (beta chain) appears in the sequencing data of a study of cytomegalovirus exposure and HLA in healthy donors. The overall study: Inside one of the first data releases sat about 85 million unique TCRs taken from HLA-typed donors.

Concerning this clone: Its antigen is as yet unknown.

60 Vbeta and 13 Jbeta primers were used in PCR. Profiling relied on immunoSEQ multiplex PCR, and the TCRdb table lists in-frame clones only, not all of them. There are some 91,000 clones in the sample; more than 75% occur only once, and 0.7% to 0.85% lies in the top ten. V lost 5 bases, J lost 2 bases, and 6 bases stayed unmatched. This CDR3 is 16 amino acids long. Germline V gene lookup returns CDR1 SEHNR and CDR2 FQNEAQ (reference sequence). Notes on the study in general: V- and J-gene trimming of TCR beta was linked (in a later analysis) to a missense DCLRE1C variant. Earlier analysis found most TCR beta V segments productive about 87% or about 30% of the time.

V is TRBV7-9 and J is TRBJ2-2; the match to TRBD1 covers 9 bases. Sequenced sample: PBMCs. The TCR was taken from a woman aged 55-69 years in good health and CMV-seronegative. CDR3 region: CASSPRGQGNTGELFF. CDR3 nucleotides: TGTGCCAGCAGCCCTAGGGGACAGGGAAACACCGGGGAGCTGTTTTTT.